One and the same sample provided the 31 T cell receptor beta chains below, sequenced in a study of cytomegalovirus exposure and HLA in healthy donors listed by TCRdb under 2017. Library preparation employed the immunoSEQ multiplex PCR assay. For the multiplex PCR, a mixture combining 60 forward primers for TCR Vbeta segments and 13 reverse primers for TCR Jbeta segments was used. TCRdb stores this immuneACCESS table with in-frame sequences only. Part of the clones is absent; in the studies checked, under half of the shortfall reflects unresolved V genes, and no reason is known for the rest. The sample data list 180,000 or so clones, and around 78% of these were observed just once. Clones ranked in the top ten supply around 1.5% of the sample. The sample consisted of PBMCs. All receptors derive from a man younger than 35 in good health and CMV-seronegative.

The J gene is TRBJ2-3, the V gene TRBV7-6, with 7 bases fitting TRBD2. In germline, CDR1 is SGHVS, CDR2 FNYEAQ. This CDR3 is built from 17 residues. The J segment lost 0 bases and the V segment lost 5 bases, leaving 11 bases of the junction unmatched. The CDR3 protein is CASSRGSLQASTDTQYF. The CDR3 DNA reads as TGTGCCAGCAGCCGCGGGAGTCTTCAAGCTAGCACAGATACGCAGTATTTT.

The chain links TRBV27 to TRBJ2-7, with TRBD1 matching over 9 bases. The CDR3 covers 14 residues. The germline V gene encodes CDR1 MNHEY and CDR2 SMNVEV (reference sequence). V trimming: 4 bases; J trimming: 6 bases; junction bases outside the gene matches: 7. CDR3 in DNA: TGTGCCAGCAGTTGGGGACAGGGAATAAGCGAGCAGTACTTC. It specifies CASSWGQGISEQYF.

V usage is TRBV29-1 and J usage is TRBJ1-3, with D hard to call. The ends were cut back, 4 bases at V and 4 bases at J, with 11 bases in the middle. This CDR3 has 13 residues. Germline CDR1 SQVTM, CDR2 ANQGSEA. CDR3 sequence: CSVATRFGNTIYF. The DNA of the CDR3 is TGCAGCGTTGCGACGAGGTTCGGAAACACCATATATTTT.

This clone has a handful of counts. This chain joins TRBV11-2 and TRBJ1-1; maybe TRBD1 (6 bases). The CDR3 runs to 15 residues. Trimming removed 5 bases at V and 4 bases at J, with 17 bases between. Germline loops: CDR1 SGHAT, CDR2 FQNNGV. The DNA of the CDR3 is TGTGCCAGCAGCCTCACAGGGAGTGCGGCCACTGAAGCTTTCTTT. Translated: CASSLTGSAATEAFF.

The chain has TRBV29-1 and TRBJ1-4; D is possibly TRBD1 (6 bases). Looked up from germline, CDR1 is SQVTM and CDR2 is ANQGSEA. This CDR3 comprises 14 residues. The V gene lost 5 bases and the J gene lost 3 bases, with 13 bases spanning the gap. Here the CDR3 reads CSVRQAPANEKLFF. DNA for the CDR3: TGCAGCGTTCGACAGGCTCCGGCTAATGAAAAACTGTTTTTT.

The V and J genes are TRBV6-1 and TRBJ2-7; TRBD1 matches 7 bases. Trimming cost V 3 bases and J 6 bases; bases outside gene matches: 8. Per the germline V gene, CDR1 is MNHNS and CDR2 is SASEGT. The CDR3 has 14 amino acids. The CDR3 region has the DNA TGTGCCAGCAGTGAGTCCTGGACAGGCTCCGAGCAGTACTTC. It specifies CASSESWTGSEQYF.

The table lists this clone with a few counts. The chain has TRBV9 and TRBJ2-7; no firm D call. The CDR3 contains 12 residues. V lost 4 bases to trimming and J lost 6 bases, with 11 bases between them. Per germline, CDR1 SGDLS and CDR2 YYNGEE. CDR3 nucleotides: TGTGCCAGCAGCACCCCTGGCTCCGAGCAGTACTTC. Protein: CASSTPGSEQYF.

This clone was observed a single time. This chain connects TRBV19 to TRBJ2-1; D might be TRBD2 (5 bases). This CDR3 contains 13 residues. The germline V and J ends were trimmed by 7 bases and 4 bases, with 11 bases remaining between them. CDR1 and CDR2 from the germline V gene are LNHDA and SQIVND (reference sequence). Here the CDR3 reads CASTISGYNEQFF. The CDR3 coding sequence is TGTGCCAGTACCATCTCGGGGTACAATGAGCAGTTCTTC.

The chain combines TRBV6-5 with TRBJ1-2; the D is unclear. The ends were cut back, 2 bases at V and 5 bases at J, with 12 bases in the middle. The CDR3 sequence is 14 residues long. The germline gives CDR1 MNHEY, CDR2 SVGAGI. This CDR3 reads CASSYGFTGYGYTF. In DNA, the CDR3 is TGTGCCAGCAGTTACGGTTTTACGGGGTATGGCTACACCTTC.

The CDR3 reads CASSPRTGAEQYF. The CDR3 coding sequence is TGTGCCAGCAGCCCCAGGACAGGGGCCGAGCAGTACTTC. The gene calls are TRBV28 and TRBJ2-7; TRBD1 matches 9 bases. The CDR3 extends over 13 amino acids. V lost 6 bases and J lost 6; bases outside the gene matches: 6. Germline V gene lookup returns CDR1 MDHEN and CDR2 SYDVKM. Looking up the rest from reference TRBV28 and TRBJ2-7 gives the full variable domain: DVKVTQSSRYLVKRTGEKVFLECVQDMDHENMFWYRQDPGLGLRLIYFSYDVKMKEKGDIPEGYSVSREKKERFSLILESASTNQTSMYLCASSPRTGAEQYFGPGTRLTVT.

This rearrangement joins TRBV27 to TRBJ2-2, with TRBD1 as a possible D gene (5 bases). Germline loops: CDR1 MNHEY, CDR2 SMNVEV (reference sequence). This CDR3 has 15 residues. With 0 bases removed from V and 3 bases from J, the gap between germline ends came to 8 bases. In DNA form, the CDR3 reads TGTGCCAGCAGTTTATCGAAAGGGGACACCGGGGAGCTGTTTTTT. Translation gives CASSLSKGDTGELFF.

The genes are TRBV6-5 and TRBJ1-3, with D perhaps matching TRBD1 (6 bases). The CDR3 sequence is 15 residues long. Germline values: CDR1 MNHEY, CDR2 SVGAGI. V was trimmed by 6 bases and J by 4 bases, leaving 16 bases between them. CDR3 coding DNA: TGTGCCAGCAGCAAATTGACAGGTTCGGGAAACACCATATATTTT. It yields the protein CASSKLTGSGNTIYF.

The CDR3 reads CASSLAGGANEQFF. The CDR3 coding sequence is TGTGCCAGCAGCTTAGCGGGAGGGGCCAATGAGCAGTTCTTC. The V call is TRBV28, the J call TRBJ2-1, with TRBD2 matching over 11 bases. The CDR3 loop spans 14 amino acids. Germline V gene data show CDR1 as MDHEN and CDR2 as SYDVKM. Unmatched junction bases numbered 4, after V lost 6 bases and J lost 6 bases.

The genes are TRBV13 and TRBJ1-2, with D perhaps matching TRBD1 (6 bases). Trimming pared 1 base from V and 10 bases from J, leaving 19 bases between. CDR1 PRHDT and CDR2 FYEKMQ come from the germline V gene (reference sequence). This CDR3 is 15 amino acids long. In DNA, the CDR3 is TGTGCCAGCAGCTTAGTCCAGGGGACGATGGGTGACTACACCTTC. Its protein product is CASSLVQGTMGDYTF.

The chain links TRBV28 to TRBJ2-1, with D possibly TRBD2 on 8 matching bases. V was pared by 8 bases and J by 9 bases, with 20 bases between. This CDR3 has 14 amino acids. From germline, CDR1 is MDHEN and CDR2 SYDVKM. CDR3 in DNA: TGTGCCAGCCCCGGGAGGGGGCAGGATAGTGAGCAGTTCTTC. Residues: CASPGRGQDSEQFF. Full variable domain (missing parts from reference TRBV28 and TRBJ2-1): DVKVTQSSRYLVKRTGEKVFLECVQDMDHENMFWYRQDPGLGLRLIYFSYDVKMKEKGDIPEGYSVSREKKERFSLILESASTNQTSMYLCASPGRGQDSEQFFGPGTRLTVL.

The rearrangement joins TRBV30 to TRBJ2-7; a weak D match, TRBD2 (5 bases). The length of the CDR3 is 13 residues. With 3 bases removed from V and 0 bases from J, the gap between germline ends came to 9 bases. Germline values: CDR1 GTSNPN, CDR2 SVGIG (reference sequence). The CDR3 DNA follows: TGTGCCTGGAGGGATCGGGGCTCCTACGAGCAGTACTTC. Translating gives CAWRDRGSYEQYF. The whole variable domain, remainder taken from reference TRBV30 and TRBJ2-7, is SQTIHQWPATLVQPVGSPLSLECTVEGTSNPNLYWYRQAAGRGLQLLFYSVGIGQISSEVPQNLSASRPQDRQFILSSKKLLLSDSGFYLCAWRDRGSYEQYFGPGTRLTVT.

This clone was detected a few times. The chain uses TRBV12-2 and TRBJ1-5; the DNA was not compared with TRBD1, the D call given in the table. TRBV12-2 is labeled a pseudogene. The CDR3 spans 15 residues. As DNA, the CDR3 is TGTGCAAGTCGCTTAGTAGACAGCCGCAATCAGCCCCAGCATTTT. Its protein product is CASRLVDSRNQPQHF.

This clone was seen a few times. V and J are TRBV5-1 and TRBJ1-1; possibly TRBD1 for D (5 bases). V lost 3 bases, J lost 6 bases, and 12 bases lay in between. The CDR3 consists of 13 residues. Germline-derived CDR1 and CDR2 are SGHRS and YFSETQ. The CDR3 protein is CASSYPGRPEAFF. The DNA for the CDR3 is TGCGCCAGCAGCTATCCAGGGAGGCCTGAAGCTTTCTTT.

In this sample, this clone turned up a few times. The J gene is TRBJ1-2, the V gene TRBV28; D uncertain. The CDR3 has 13 amino acids. Germline CDR1 and CDR2: MDHEN and SYDVKM. V was pared by 3 bases and J by 7 bases, with 12 bases between. CDR3 bases: TGTGCCAGCAGTTTGGTTCGGGAAGGTGGCTACACCTTC. Protein: CASSLVREGGYTF.

The chain joins TRBV10-3 to TRBJ2-7; D uncertain. CDR1 ENHRY and CDR2 SYGVKD come from the germline V gene. The germline V and J ends were trimmed by 3 bases and 2 bases, with 11 bases remaining between them. The CDR3 loop spans 14 amino acids. CDR3 sequence reads: CAISDREAPYEQYF. CDR3 nucleotide sequence: TGTGCCATCAGTGACCGAGAGGCCCCCTACGAGCAGTACTTC.

The V and J genes are TRBV11-1 and TRBJ2-4; 7 bases are a match to TRBD1. Germline V CDR1 and CDR2: SGHAT, FQDESV (reference sequence). CDR3 length equals 16 residues. V dropped 5 bases and J dropped 0; count of bases not matched to a gene: 7. The CDR3 here is CASSPRTGVAKNIQYF. The CDR3 DNA follows: TGTGCCAGCAGCCCGAGGACAGGAGTAGCCAAAAACATTCAGTACTTC.

J is TRBJ2-7 and V is TRBV25-1; 7 positions match TRBD2. Germline assignment: CDR1 MGHDK and CDR2 SYGVNS. Trimming took 11 bases from V and 1 from J; bases not matched to a gene: 5. CDR3 length: 12 residues. DNA for the CDR3: TGTGCCGCGCGGGGGAATTCCTACGAGCAGTACTTC. Translating it yields CAARGNSYEQYF.

This chain uses TRBV5-1 with TRBJ1-1, with D perhaps TRBD1 (5 bases). The CDR3 extends over 15 amino acids. The V gene's germline CDR1 is SGHRS and CDR2 YFSETQ. Deletions cut 0 bases from V and 1 base from J, with 10 bases between. The CDR3, as DNA: TGCGCCAGCAGCTTGGTGGGGGGATCGAACACTGAAGCTTTCTTT. Translating it yields CASSLVGGSNTEAFF. The whole variable domain, filled in from reference TRBV5-1 and TRBJ1-1, reads KAGVTQTPRYLIKTRGQQVTLSCSPISGHRSVSWYQQTPGQGLQFLFEYFSETQRNKGNFPGRFSGRQFSNSRSEMNVSTLELGDSALYLCASSLVGGSNTEAFFGQGTRLTVV.

The rearrangement joins TRBV7-9 to TRBJ1-1, with D hard to call. Trimming shortened V by 0 bases and J by 6 bases, and 8 bases separated the two germline ends. Germline assignment: CDR1 SEHNR and CDR2 FQNEAQ (reference sequence). There are 13 residues in the CDR3. The chain's CDR3 is CASSLAGSSEAFF. In DNA, the CDR3 is TGTGCCAGCAGCTTAGCGGGCAGCTCTGAAGCTTTCTTT.

The V and J genes are TRBV5-1 and TRBJ2-7; 9 nucleotides agree with TRBD2. The V gene end was trimmed by 3 bases and the J gene end by 3 bases; junction bases not matched to a gene: 7. Germline values: CDR1 SGHRS, CDR2 YFSETQ. The CDR3 is 15 amino acids. CDR3 nucleotide sequence: TGCGCCAGCAGCTCGGTAGCGGGAGTTGTCTACGAGCAGTACTTC. Its translation is CASSSVAGVVYEQYF.

This chain uses TRBV6-5 with TRBJ1-2; 9 nucleotides line up with TRBD1. The length of the CDR3 is 14 residues. J was trimmed by 7 bases and V by 2 bases; bases with no gene match: 5. Looked up from germline, CDR1 is MNHEY and CDR2 is SVGAGI. The CDR3 DNA sequence: TGTGCCAGCAGTTACACAGGGGGCCTAAGTGGCTACACCTTC. This gives the protein CASSYTGGLSGYTF.

The chain couples TRBV27 to TRBJ2-5; 7 nucleotides match TRBD2. The CDR3 totals 19 residues. Looked up from germline, CDR1 is MNHEY and CDR2 is SMNVEV (reference sequence). V was clipped by 6 bases and J by 5 bases; unmatched bases: 24. The CDR3 protein is CASSRGFESAGGRNETQYF. In DNA, the CDR3 is TGTGCCAGCAGCCGAGGTTTTGAGAGCGCCGGGGGGAGGAATGAGACCCAGTACTTC.

The chain combines TRBV6-6 with TRBJ1-1; TRBD1 is a possible D gene (5 bases). V was shortened by 6 bases and J by 5 bases, with 13 bases between the two germline ends. The CDR3 loop spans 13 amino acids. CDR1 and CDR2 from the germline V gene are MNHNY and SVGAGI (reference sequence). The CDR3: CASRLQGRTEAFF. CDR3 sequence (DNA): TGTGCCAGCAGGCTCCAGGGTCGGACTGAAGCTTTCTTT.

CDR3 region: CAWTLQGLGYTF. In DNA form, the CDR3 reads TGTGCCTGGACCCTACAGGGCTTGGGCTACACCTTC. This chain joins TRBV30 and TRBJ1-2, with D possibly being TRBD1 (6 bases). The CDR3 has 12 amino acids. V was clipped by 4 bases and J by 8 bases, with 14 bases between them. Germline loops: CDR1 GTSNPN, CDR2 SVGIG (reference sequence).

This sequence joins TRBV28 and TRBJ1-2; perhaps TRBD1 as D (5 bases). This CDR3 spans 13 amino acids. Germline V gives CDR1 MDHEN, CDR2 SYDVKM. V dropped 9 bases and J dropped 5 bases, with 16 bases sitting between them. The CDR3 DNA sequence: TGTGCCAGTCTTGCCGCGCGGGGGTATGGCTACACCTTC. Residues: CASLAARGYGYTF.

The V gene is TRBV6-5, the J gene TRBJ1-2; D might be TRBD1 (6 bases). The CDR3 consists of 12 residues. Trimming stripped 6 bases from V and 8 bases from J, with 13 bases between. Per germline, CDR1 MNHEY and CDR2 SVGAGI. The CDR3 reads CASRAGARGYTF. CDR3 nucleotide sequence: TGTGCCAGCAGAGCAGGGGCTCGCGGCTACACCTTC.